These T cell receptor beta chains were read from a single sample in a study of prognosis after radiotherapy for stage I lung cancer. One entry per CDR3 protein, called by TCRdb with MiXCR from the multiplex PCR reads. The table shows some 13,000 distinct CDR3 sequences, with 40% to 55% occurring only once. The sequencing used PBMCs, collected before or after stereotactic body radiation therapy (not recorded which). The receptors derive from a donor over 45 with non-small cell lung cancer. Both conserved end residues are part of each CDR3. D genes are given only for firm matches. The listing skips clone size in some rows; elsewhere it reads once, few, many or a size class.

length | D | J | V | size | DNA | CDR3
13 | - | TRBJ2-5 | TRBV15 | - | TGTGCCACCAGCAGAGTGAGGCAAGAGACCCAGTACTTC | CATSRVRQETQYF
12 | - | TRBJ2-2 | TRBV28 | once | TGTGCCAGCAGTTCCCCTTCCGGGGAGCTGTTTTTT | CASSSPSGELFF
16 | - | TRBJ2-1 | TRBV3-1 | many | TGTGCCAGCAGCCAAGATCTGGGGGCGGGAGACAATGAGCAGTTCTTC | CASSQDLGAGDNEQFF
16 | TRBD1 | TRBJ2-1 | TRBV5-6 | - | TGTGCCAGCACCTTATTACCAGGGGGCAGCAACAATGAGCAGTTCTTC | CASTLLPGGSNNEQFF
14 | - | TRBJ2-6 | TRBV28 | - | TGTGCCAGCAGTTTATCGGGGGCCGGGGCCAACGTCACTTTC | CASSLSGAGANVTF
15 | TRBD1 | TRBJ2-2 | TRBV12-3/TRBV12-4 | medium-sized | TGTGCCAGCAGAAACCGACAGGGGGCTACCGGGGAGCTGTTTTTT | CASRNRQGATGELFF
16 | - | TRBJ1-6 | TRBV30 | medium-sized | TGTGCCTGGAGTTCCGGACGGAGCTCCTATAATTCACCCCTCCACTTT | CAWSSGRSSYNSPLHF
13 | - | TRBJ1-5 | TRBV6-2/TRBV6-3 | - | TGTGCCAACAGTTATATGGACAATCAGCCCCAGCATTTT | CANSYMDNQPQHF
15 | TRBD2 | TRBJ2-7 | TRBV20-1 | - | TGCAGTGCTATAATGCGGGAGTCCCCTGACTACGAGCAGTACTTC | CSAIMRESPDYEQYF
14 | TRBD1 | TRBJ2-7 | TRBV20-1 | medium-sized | TGCAGTGCTGGGGGCCCGGGACAGACCTACGAGCAGTACTTC | CSAGGPGQTYEQYF
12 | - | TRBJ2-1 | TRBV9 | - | TGTGCCAGAGGCGGAGGGCACAATGAGCAGTTCTTC | CARGGGHNEQFF
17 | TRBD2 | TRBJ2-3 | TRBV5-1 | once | TGCGCCAGCAGCGGCGGGACTAGCGGGGACTTCACAGATACGCAGTATTTT | CASSGGTSGDFTDTQYF
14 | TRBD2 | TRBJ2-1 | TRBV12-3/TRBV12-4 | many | TGTGCCTCGCGGGCTAGCGGGCCGTGGAATGAGCAGTTCTTC | CASRASGPWNEQFF
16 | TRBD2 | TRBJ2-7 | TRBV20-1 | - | TGCAGTGCCACCGGGGACTCTAGCGGGGAGGGGTACGAGCAGTACTTC | CSATGDSSGEGYEQYF
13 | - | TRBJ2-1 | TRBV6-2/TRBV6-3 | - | TGTGCCAGCAGTTACTTTACAGGGCGCGAGCAGTTCTTC | CASSYFTGREQFF
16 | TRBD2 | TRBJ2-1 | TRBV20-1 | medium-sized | TGCAGTGCTAGAGAGGACGGGAGGGGGTCCTACAATGAGCAGTTCTTC | CSAREDGRGSYNEQFF
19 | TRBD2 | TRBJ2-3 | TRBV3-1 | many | TGTGCCAGCAGCCAAAAGGGGCCACGGGCGGGAGGATACACAGATACGCAGTATTTT | CASSQKGPRAGGYTDTQYF
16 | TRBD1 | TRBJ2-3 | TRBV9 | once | TGTGTCAGCAGCGGATGGGACAGGGGGCAAGGAGATACGCATTATTTT | CVSSGWDRGQGDTHYF
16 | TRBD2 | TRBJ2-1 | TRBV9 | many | TGTGCCAGCAGCGTAGCTACCCTAGCGGGAATCTATGAGCAGTTCTTC | CASSVATLAGIYEQFF
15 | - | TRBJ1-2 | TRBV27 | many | TGTGCCAGCAGTTTATTGGGGGGGGGCGGGGGGGGCTACACCTTC | CASSLLGGGGGGYTF
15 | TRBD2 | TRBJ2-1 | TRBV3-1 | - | TGTGCCAGCAGCCAAGCCCCGCGGGAGCTGTATGAGCAGTTCTTC | CASSQAPRELYEQFF
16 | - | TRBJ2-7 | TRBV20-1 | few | TGCAGTGGGGGACTCGCAAATGGATTTACCACCTACGAGCAGTACTTC | CSGGLANGFTTYEQYF
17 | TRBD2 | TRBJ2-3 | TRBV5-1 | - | TGCGCCAGCAGCAGGGGAGGGAGCACCACAGCGTCAGATACGCAGTATTTT | CASSRGGSTTASDTQYF
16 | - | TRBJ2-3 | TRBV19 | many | TGTGCCAGTAGTCCACGACAGGCTAGTCGCACAGATACGCAGTATTTT | CASSPRQASRTDTQYF
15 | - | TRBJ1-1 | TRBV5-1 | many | TGCGCCAGCAGCTGGGGGTCGACCTTGGGCACTGAAGCTTTCTTT | CASSWGSTLGTEAFF
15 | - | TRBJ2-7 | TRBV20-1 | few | TGCAGTGCTAAACCACCGGAATACGATTCCTACGAGCAGTACTTC | CSAKPPEYDSYEQYF
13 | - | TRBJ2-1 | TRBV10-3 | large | TGTGCCATCAGGCCAGGGGTGGGCAATGAGCAGTTCTTC | CAIRPGVGNEQFF
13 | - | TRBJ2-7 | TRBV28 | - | TGTGCCAGCAGCCCGGGGAACTCCTACGAGCAGTACTTC | CASSPGNSYEQYF
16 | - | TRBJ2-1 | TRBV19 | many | TGTGCCAGTAGTATATCCATTACTCCCCTTGGGAATGAGCAGCTCTTC | CASSISITPLGNEQLF
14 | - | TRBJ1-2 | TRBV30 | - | TGTGCCTGGAGTGGAAAAGGACAGTCCTATGGCTACACCTTC | CAWSGKGQSYGYTF
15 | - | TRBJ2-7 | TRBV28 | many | TGTGCCAGCAGCGCTTTGAGGACATTCGGGAACGAGCAGTACTTC | CASSALRTFGNEQYF